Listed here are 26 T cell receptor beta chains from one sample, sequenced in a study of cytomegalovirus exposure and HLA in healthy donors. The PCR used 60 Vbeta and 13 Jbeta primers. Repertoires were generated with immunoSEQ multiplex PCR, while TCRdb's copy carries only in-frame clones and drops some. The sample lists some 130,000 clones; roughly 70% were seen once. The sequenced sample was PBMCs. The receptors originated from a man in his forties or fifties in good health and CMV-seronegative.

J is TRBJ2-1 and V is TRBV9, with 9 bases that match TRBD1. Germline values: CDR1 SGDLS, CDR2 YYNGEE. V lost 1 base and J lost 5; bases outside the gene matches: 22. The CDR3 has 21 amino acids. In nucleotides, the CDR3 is TGTGCCAGCAGCGTACGGTTGTCACAGGGGGCGCTCGATGTGGGGCACAATGAGCAGTTCTTC. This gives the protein CASSVRLSQGALDVGHNEQFF.

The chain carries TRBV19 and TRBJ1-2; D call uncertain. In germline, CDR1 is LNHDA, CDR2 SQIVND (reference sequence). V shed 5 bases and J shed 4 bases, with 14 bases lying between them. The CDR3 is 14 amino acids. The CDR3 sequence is CASSLPEYSYGYTF. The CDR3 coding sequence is TGTGCCAGTAGTCTCCCCGAGTACTCCTATGGCTACACCTTC.

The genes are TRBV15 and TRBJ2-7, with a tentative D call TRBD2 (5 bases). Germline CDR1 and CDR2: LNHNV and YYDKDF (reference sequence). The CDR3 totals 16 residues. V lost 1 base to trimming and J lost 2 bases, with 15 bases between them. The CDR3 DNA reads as TGTGCCACCAGCAGAGGGCAAGGGCGGGCCCCCTACGAGCAGTACTTC. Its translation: CATSRGQGRAPYEQYF.

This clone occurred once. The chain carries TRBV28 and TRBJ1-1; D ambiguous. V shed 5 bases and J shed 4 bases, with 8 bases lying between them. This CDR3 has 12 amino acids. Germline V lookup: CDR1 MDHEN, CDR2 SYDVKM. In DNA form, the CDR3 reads TGTGCCAGCAGTCGTGAGTTCACTGAAGCTTTCTTT. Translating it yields CASSREFTEAFF.

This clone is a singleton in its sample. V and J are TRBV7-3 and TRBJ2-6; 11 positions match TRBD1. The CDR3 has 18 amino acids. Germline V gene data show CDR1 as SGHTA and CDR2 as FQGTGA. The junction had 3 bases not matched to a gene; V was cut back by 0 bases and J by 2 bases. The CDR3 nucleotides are TGTGCCAGCAGCTTAACGGGACAGGGGGTCCCTGGGGCCAACGTCCTGACTTTC. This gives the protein CASSLTGQGVPGANVLTF.

The CDR3 protein is CASSLGGHSSYEQYF. In DNA, the CDR3 is TGTGCCAGCAGCTTAGGAGGGCACAGCTCCTACGAGCAGTACTTC. The chain uses TRBV11-3 and TRBJ2-7; perhaps TRBD2 as D (5 bases). The CDR3 length is 15 residues. Trimming pared 1 base from V and 0 bases from J, leaving 10 bases between. In germline, CDR1 is SGHNT, CDR2 YENEEA.

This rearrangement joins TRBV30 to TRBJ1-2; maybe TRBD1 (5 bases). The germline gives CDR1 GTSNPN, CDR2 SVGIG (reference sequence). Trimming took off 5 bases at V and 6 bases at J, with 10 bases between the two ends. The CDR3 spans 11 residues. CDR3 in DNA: TGTGCCTGGGGGGGAGGGAATGGCTACACCTTC. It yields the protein CAWGGGNGYTF.

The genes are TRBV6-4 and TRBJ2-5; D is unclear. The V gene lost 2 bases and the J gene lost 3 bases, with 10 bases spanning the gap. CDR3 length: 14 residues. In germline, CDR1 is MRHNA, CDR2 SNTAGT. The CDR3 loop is CASSDPPVEETQYF. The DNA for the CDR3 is TGTGCCAGCAGTGACCCTCCAGTGGAAGAGACCCAGTACTTC.

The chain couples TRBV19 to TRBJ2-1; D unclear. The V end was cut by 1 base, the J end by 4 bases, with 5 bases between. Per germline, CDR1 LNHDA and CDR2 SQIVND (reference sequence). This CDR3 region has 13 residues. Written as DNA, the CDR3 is TGTGCCAGTAGTATAGTCTTGTACAATGAGCAGTTCTTC. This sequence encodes CASSIVLYNEQFF. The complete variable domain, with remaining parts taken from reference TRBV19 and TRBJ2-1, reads DGGITQSPKYLFRKEGQNVTLSCEQNLNHDAMYWYRQDPGQGLRLIYYSQIVNDFQKGDIAEGYSVSREKKESFPLTVTSAQKNPTAFYLCASSIVLYNEQFFGPGTRLTVL.

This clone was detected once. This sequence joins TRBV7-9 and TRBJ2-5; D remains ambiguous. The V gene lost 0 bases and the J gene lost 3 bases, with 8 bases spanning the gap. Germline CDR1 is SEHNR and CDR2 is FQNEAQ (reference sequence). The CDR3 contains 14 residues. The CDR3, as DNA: TGTGCCAGCAGCTTAGCGTTAACGGAAGAGACCCAGTACTTC. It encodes CASSLALTEETQYF.

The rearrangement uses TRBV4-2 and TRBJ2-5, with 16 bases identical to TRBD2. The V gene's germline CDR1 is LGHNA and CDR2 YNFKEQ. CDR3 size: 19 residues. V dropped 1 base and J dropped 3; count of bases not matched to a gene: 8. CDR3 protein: CASSQVGGTSGRVEETQYF. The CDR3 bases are TGTGCCAGCAGCCAAGTAGGCGGGACTAGCGGGAGGGTCGAAGAGACCCAGTACTTC.

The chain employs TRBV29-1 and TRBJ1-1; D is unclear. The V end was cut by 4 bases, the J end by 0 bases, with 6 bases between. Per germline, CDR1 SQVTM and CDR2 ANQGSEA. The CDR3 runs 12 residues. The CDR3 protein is CSVGVLNTEAFF. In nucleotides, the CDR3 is TGCAGCGTTGGAGTGTTGAACACTGAAGCTTTCTTT.

CDR3 region: CASSAGGIGTGELFF. CDR3 nucleotide sequence: TGTGCCAGCAGTGCAGGGGGTATTGGCACCGGGGAGCTGTTTTTT. The chain uses TRBV9 and TRBJ2-2, with 7 bases lining up with TRBD1. The CDR3 is 15 residues long. V was pared by 5 bases and J by 4 bases, with 8 bases of the junction left unmatched. Germline CDR1 reads SGDLS; CDR2 reads YYNGEE.

The CDR3 is CASSPPGGAGAGEQYF. The CDR3 nucleotides read TGTGCCAGCAGCCCACCGGGGGGGGCGGGAGCGGGCGAGCAGTACTTC. V usage is TRBV28 and J usage is TRBJ2-7; 8 nucleotides agree with TRBD2. The V and J ends lost 6 bases and 6 bases, in that order; junction bases with no gene match: 16. Germline V gene sequence: CDR1 MDHEN, CDR2 SYDVKM. The CDR3 covers 16 residues.

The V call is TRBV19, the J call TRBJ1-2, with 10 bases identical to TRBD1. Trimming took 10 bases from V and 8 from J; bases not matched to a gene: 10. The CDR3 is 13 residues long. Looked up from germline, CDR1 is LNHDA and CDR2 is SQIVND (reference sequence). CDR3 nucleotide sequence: TGTGCCACTTCGACAGGGGGCTTGGGAGGCTACACCTTC. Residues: CATSTGGLGGYTF.

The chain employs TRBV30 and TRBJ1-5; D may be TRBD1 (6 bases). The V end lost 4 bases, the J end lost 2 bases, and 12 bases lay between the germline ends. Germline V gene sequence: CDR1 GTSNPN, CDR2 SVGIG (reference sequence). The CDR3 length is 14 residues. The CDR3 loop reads CAWTTGSGNQPQHF. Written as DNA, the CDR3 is TGTGCCTGGACAACAGGGTCGGGCAATCAGCCCCAGCATTTT.

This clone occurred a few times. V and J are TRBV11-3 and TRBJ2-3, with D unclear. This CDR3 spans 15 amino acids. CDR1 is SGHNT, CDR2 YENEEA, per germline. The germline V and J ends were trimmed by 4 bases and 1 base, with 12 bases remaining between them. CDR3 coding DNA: TGTGCCAGCAGCTCCCCACCCGGTGGCACAGATACGCAGTATTTT. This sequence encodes CASSSPPGGTDTQYF. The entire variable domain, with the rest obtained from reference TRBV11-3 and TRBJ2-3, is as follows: EAGVVQSPRYKIIEKKQPVAFWCNPISGHNTLYWYLQNLGQGPELLIRYENEEAVDDSQLPKDRFSAERLKGVDSTLKIQPAELGDSAVYLCASSSPPGGTDTQYFGPGTRLTVL.

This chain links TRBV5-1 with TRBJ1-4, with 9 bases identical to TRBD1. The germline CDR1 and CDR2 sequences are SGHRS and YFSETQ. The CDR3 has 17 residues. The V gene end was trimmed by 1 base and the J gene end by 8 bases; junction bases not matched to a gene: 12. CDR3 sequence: CASSLQRVTGTGEKLFF. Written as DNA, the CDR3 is TGCGCCAGCAGCTTGCAGAGAGTGACCGGGACAGGGGAAAAACTGTTTTTT.

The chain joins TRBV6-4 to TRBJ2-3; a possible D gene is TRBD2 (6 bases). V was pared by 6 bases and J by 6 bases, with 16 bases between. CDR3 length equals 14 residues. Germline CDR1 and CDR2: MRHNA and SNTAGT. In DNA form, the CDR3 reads TGTGCCAGCAGCACCGGGGGACCCCCTGATACGCAGTATTTT. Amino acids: CASSTGGPPDTQYF.

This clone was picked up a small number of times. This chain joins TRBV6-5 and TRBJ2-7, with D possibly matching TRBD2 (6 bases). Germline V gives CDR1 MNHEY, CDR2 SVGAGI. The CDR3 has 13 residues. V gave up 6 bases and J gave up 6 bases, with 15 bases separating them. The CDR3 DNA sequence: TGTGCCAGCAGGATCCCGGGAGCGGGCGAGCAGTACTTC. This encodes CASRIPGAGEQYF.

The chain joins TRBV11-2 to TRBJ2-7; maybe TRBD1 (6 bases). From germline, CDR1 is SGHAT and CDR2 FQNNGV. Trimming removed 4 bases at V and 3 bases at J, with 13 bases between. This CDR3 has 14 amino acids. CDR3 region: CASSSAGANYEQYF. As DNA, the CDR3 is TGTGCCAGCAGCTCGGCAGGGGCAAACTACGAGCAGTACTTC.

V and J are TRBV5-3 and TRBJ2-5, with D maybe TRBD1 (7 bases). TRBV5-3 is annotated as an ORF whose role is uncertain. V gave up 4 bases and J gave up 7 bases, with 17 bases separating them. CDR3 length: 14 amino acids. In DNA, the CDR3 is TGTGCCAGAAGCCCGGGTGACAGGGAGGCGACCCAGTACTTC. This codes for CARSPGDREATQYF.

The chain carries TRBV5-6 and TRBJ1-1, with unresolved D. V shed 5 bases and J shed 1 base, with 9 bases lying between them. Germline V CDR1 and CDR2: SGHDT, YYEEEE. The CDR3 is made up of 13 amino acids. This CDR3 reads CASRVTANTEAFF. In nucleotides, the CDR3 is TGTGCCAGCAGGGTAACAGCGAACACTGAAGCTTTCTTT. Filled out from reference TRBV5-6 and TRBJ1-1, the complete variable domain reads DAGVTQSPTHLIKTRGQQVTLRCSPKSGHDTVSWYQQALGQGPQFIFQYYEEEERQRGNFPDRFSGHQFPNYSSELNVNALLLGDSALYLCASRVTANTEAFFGQGTRLTVV.

The CDR3: CASSIGTGKGDTEAFF. The CDR3 region has the DNA TGTGCCAGCAGCATCGGGACAGGCAAGGGGGACACTGAAGCTTTCTTT. J is TRBJ1-1 and V is TRBV5-4; 8 nucleotides line up with TRBD1. Trimming took 4 bases from V and 3 from J; bases not matched to a gene: 11. Germline CDR1 reads SGHNT; CDR2 reads YYREEE (reference sequence). The CDR3 loop spans 16 amino acids.

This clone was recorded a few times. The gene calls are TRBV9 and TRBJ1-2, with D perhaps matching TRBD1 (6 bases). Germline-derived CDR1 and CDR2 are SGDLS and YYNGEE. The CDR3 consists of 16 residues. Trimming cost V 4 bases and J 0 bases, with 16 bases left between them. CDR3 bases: TGTGCCAGCAGCTCCCCGGGGGGCGAAGCTAACTATGGCTACACCTTC. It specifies CASSSPGGEANYGYTF.

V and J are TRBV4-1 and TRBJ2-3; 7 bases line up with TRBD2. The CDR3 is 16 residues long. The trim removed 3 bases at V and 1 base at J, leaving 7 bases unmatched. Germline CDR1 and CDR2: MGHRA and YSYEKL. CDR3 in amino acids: CASSHPTSDRTDTQYF. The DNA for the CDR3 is TGCGCCAGCAGCCACCCTACTAGCGATCGCACAGATACGCAGTATTTT.